A selection of T cell receptor beta chains follows, all from one sample in a study of T cell repertoires in cytomegalovirus infection. One entry per CDR3 protein results from TCRdb running MiXCR on the reads. Here the sample spans some 100,000 distinct CDR3 sequences, about 25% being singletons. Sequencing input: CD8+ T cells from PBMCs. These TCRs come from a human donor in good health (CMV status not recorded). Some clones in this sample may be carry-over from other donors' samples. CDR3s include the opening cysteine and the closing phenylalanine or tryptophan. A D gene is named only where the DNA matches it firmly. The listing skips clone size in some rows; elsewhere it reads once, few, many or a size class.

V gene,J gene,clone size,D gene,CDR3 protein,CDR3 DNA
TRBV2,TRBJ2-1,.,TRBD2,CASSASGGAYNEQFF,TGTGCCAGCAGTGCTAGCGGGGGGGCCTACAATGAGCAGTTCTTC
TRBV20-1,TRBJ2-2,few,TRBD1,CSARDLGTGDTGELFF,TGCAGTGCTAGAGACCTAGGGACAGGGGACACCGGGGAGCTGTTTTTT
TRBV27,TRBJ2-1,.,.,CASSVTAYNEQFF,TGTGCCAGCAGCGTTACGGCTTACAATGAGCAGTTCTTC
TRBV2,TRBJ2-2,.,.,CASSETRKGGIGELFF,TGTGCCAGCAGTGAAACGCGCAAGGGGGGCATCGGGGAGCTGTTTTTT
TRBV9,TRBJ1-1,few,.,CASSPRLEKLNTEAFF,TGTGCCAGCAGCCCCCGACTGGAGAAATTGAACACTGAAGCTTTCTTT
TRBV30,TRBJ2-1,many,.,CAWRPLAYNEQFF,TGTGCCTGGAGGCCGCTGGCCTACAATGAGCAGTTCTTC
TRBV6-2/TRBV6-3,TRBJ2-7,many,.,CASSYSNEQYF,TGTGCCAGCAGTTACTCGAACGAGCAGTACTTC
TRBV11-2,TRBJ2-6,.,TRBD1,CASSFQKGQGSAGANVLTF,TGTGCCAGCAGCTTCCAAAAGGGACAGGGGTCCGCTGGGGCCAACGTCCTGACTTTC
TRBV28,TRBJ1-1,many,.,CASSLSGDTEAFF,TGTGCCAGCAGTTTATCAGGGGACACTGAAGCTTTCTTT
TRBV4-1,TRBJ2-3,.,TRBD2,CATHQVREGREDTQYF,TGCGCCACCCACCAAGTGCGGGAGGGCCGTGAAGATACGCAGTATTTT
TRBV28,TRBJ2-4,.,.,CASSPMGRPGWKNIQYF,TGTGCCAGCAGTCCCATGGGGCGGCCGGGTTGGAAAAACATTCAGTACTTC